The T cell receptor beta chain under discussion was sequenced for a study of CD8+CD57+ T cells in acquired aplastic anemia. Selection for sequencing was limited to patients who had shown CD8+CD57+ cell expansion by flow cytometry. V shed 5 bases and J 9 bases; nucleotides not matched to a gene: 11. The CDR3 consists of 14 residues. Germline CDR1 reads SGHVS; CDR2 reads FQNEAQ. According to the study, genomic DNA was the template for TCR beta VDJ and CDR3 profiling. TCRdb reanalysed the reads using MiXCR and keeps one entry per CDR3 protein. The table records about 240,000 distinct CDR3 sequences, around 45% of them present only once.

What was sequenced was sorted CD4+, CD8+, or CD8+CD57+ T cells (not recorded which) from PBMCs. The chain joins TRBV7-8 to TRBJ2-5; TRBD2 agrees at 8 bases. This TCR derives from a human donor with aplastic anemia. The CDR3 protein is CASSPRGGGQPQYF. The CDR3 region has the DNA TGTGCCAGCAGCCCCCGGGGGGGTGGTCAGCCCCAGTACTTC.